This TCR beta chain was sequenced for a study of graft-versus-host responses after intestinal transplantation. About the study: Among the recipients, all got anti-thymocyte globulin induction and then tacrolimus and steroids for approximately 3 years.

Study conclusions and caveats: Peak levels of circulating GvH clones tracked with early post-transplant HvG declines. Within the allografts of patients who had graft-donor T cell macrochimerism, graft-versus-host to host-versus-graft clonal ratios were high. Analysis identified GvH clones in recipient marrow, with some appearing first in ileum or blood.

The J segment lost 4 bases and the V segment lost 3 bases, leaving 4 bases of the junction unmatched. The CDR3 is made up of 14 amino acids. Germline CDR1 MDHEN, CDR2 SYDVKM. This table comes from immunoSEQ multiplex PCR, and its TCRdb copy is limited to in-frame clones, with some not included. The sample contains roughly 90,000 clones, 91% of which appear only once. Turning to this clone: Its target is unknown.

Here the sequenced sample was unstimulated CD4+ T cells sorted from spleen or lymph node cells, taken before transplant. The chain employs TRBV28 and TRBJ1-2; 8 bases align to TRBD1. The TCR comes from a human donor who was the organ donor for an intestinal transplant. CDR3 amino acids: CASSFGTGGYGYTF. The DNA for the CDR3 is TGTGCCAGCAGTTTTGGAACAGGGGGCTATGGCTACACCTTC.